This entry lists 20 T cell receptor beta chains sequenced from one sample in a study of blood T cell repertoires in COVID-19. Measured with immunoSEQ multiplex PCR; TCRdb has only the in-frame clones, and not every one. Found here are roughly 410,000 clones, around nine tenths of them singletons; the top ten hold approximately 1.5%. Sequenced input: peripheral blood. These receptors were collected from a woman aged 40-49 years with COVID-19, enrolled during active disease.

On this clone: A single base separates this from a much larger clone, so it may be a read error. Distinct nucleotide sequences in the sample also encode this CDR3. The J gene is TRBJ1-4, the V gene TRBV19; D is perhaps TRBD1 (5 bases). This CDR3 contains 16 residues. Per the germline V gene, CDR1 is LNHDA and CDR2 is SQIVND (reference sequence). The CDR3 is CASSRPAGPDNEKLFF. CDR3 in DNA: TGTGCTAGTAGCCGACCGGCGGGGCCTGATAATGAAAAACTGTTTTTT.

The chain combines TRBV4-3 with TRBJ1-3; D perhaps matches TRBD1 (6 bases). This CDR3 has 16 amino acids. V lost 1 base and J 0 bases, leaving 10 bases between the germline ends. Germline-derived CDR1 and CDR2 are LGHNA and YSLEER. The CDR3 DNA sequence: TGCGCCAGCAGCCAAGTGGGGGCCGGCTCTGGAAACACCATATATTTT. Protein: CASSQVGAGSGNTIYF.

This clone appeared a few times. The chain recombines TRBV12-3 or TRBV12-4 with TRBJ1-1; the D gene is possibly TRBD1 (6 bases). V lost 5 bases, J lost 10 bases, and 17 bases lay in between. This CDR3 is 13 amino acids long. The CDR3 DNA follows: TGTGCCAGCAGTCCACCATGGGGGCTAGGAGCTTTCTTT. It yields the protein CASSPPWGLGAFF.

The chain couples TRBV16 to TRBJ2-7, with TRBD1 identical over 8 bases. Germline lookup yields CDR1 KGHSY and CDR2 FQNENV. With V trimmed by 1 base and J by 3 bases, 5 bases remained unmatched. This CDR3 has 15 residues. CDR3 bases: TGTGCCAGCAGCCAATTTGTGACAGGGGACTACGAGCAGTACTTC. This gives the protein CASSQFVTGDYEQYF. Full variable domain (outside the CDR3, taken from reference TRBV16 and TRBJ2-7): GEEVAQTPKHLVRGEGQKAKLYCAPIKGHSYVFWYQQVLKNEFKFLISFQNENVFDETGMPKERFSAKCLPNSPCSLEIQATKLEDSAVYFCASSQFVTGDYEQYFGPGTRLTVT.

J is TRBJ1-4 and V is TRBV6-5; 10 nucleotides agree with TRBD1. Germline V CDR1 and CDR2: MNHEY, SVGAGI. V shed 7 bases and J 6 bases; nucleotides not matched to a gene: 5. The CDR3 has 14 residues. The chain's CDR3 is CASIWTGGDEKLFF. The CDR3, as DNA: TGTGCCAGCATCTGGACAGGGGGTGATGAAAAACTGTTTTTT.

The chain couples TRBV5-1 to TRBJ1-2; possibly TRBD1 for D (5 bases). CDR1 SGHRS and CDR2 YFSETQ come from the germline V gene. The ends were cut back, 5 bases at V and 2 bases at J, with 16 bases in the middle. The CDR3 covers 15 residues. CDR3: CASRRRGTENYGYTF. In nucleotides, the CDR3 is TGCGCCAGCAGGAGGCGGGGGACGGAAAACTATGGCTACACCTTC.

The chain recombines TRBV6-2 or TRBV6-3 with TRBJ1-1; 8 bases are a match to TRBD1. Germline-derived CDR1 and CDR2 are MNHEY and SVGEGT. V was pared by 5 bases and J by 2 bases, with 7 bases of the junction left unmatched. The CDR3 covers 15 residues. The CDR3 loop is CASSPWTGRNTEAFF. The CDR3 region has the DNA TGTGCCAGCAGTCCCTGGACAGGGCGAAACACTGAAGCTTTCTTT.

The chain recombines TRBV14 with TRBJ2-3; TRBD2 aligns across 9 bases. Germline loops: CDR1 SGHDN, CDR2 FVKESK. Trimming cost V 3 bases and J 10 bases; bases outside gene matches: 8. The CDR3 runs 14 residues. CDR3 residues: CASSQAGGRISQYF. CDR3 coding DNA: TGTGCCAGCAGCCAGGCGGGGGGGCGGATTTCGCAGTATTTT.

This chain connects TRBV10-1 to TRBJ1-1; 7 nucleotides line up with TRBD1. This CDR3 spans 15 amino acids. Trimming removed 2 bases from V and 2 bases from J; junction bases left unmatched: 5. Germline loops: CDR1 WNHNN, CDR2 SYGVQD (reference sequence). CDR3 residues: CASSELTGINTEAFF. The CDR3 DNA sequence: TGCGCCAGCAGTGAGCTGACAGGGATAAACACTGAAGCTTTCTTT.

The table lists this clone with a count of one. The V and J genes are TRBV7-9 and TRBJ2-7; the D gene is possibly TRBD1 (5 bases). The V and J ends lost 4 bases and 3 bases respectively, with 19 bases between them. Germline CDR1 and CDR2: SEHNR and FQNEAQ (reference sequence). The CDR3 is made up of 16 amino acids. The CDR3 DNA is TGTGCCAGCAGCTACATAAGACAGTCGGGCGTCTACGAGCAGTACTTC. It translates to CASSYIRQSGVYEQYF.

The chain links TRBV9 to TRBJ2-3, with a weak D call TRBD2 (6 bases). The CDR3 has 14 residues. V lost 0 bases and J lost 4, with 9 bases in between. The germline CDR1 and CDR2 sequences are SGDLS and YYNGEE. The chain's CDR3 is CASSVGGMADTQYF. The CDR3 DNA reads TGTGCCAGCAGCGTAGGCGGGATGGCAGATACGCAGTATTTT.

The chain couples TRBV5-6 to TRBJ2-7; D unresolved. The CDR3 loop spans 14 amino acids. The germline V and J ends were trimmed by 4 bases and 3 bases, with 14 bases remaining between them. Per germline, CDR1 SGHDT and CDR2 YYEEEE. The CDR3 sequence: CASSRDLSSYEQYF. For the CDR3, the DNA is TGTGCCAGCAGCCGAGACTTATCCAGCTACGAGCAGTACTTC.

V is TRBV11-2 and J is TRBJ1-2; D unclear. The CDR3 extends over 15 amino acids. Germline values: CDR1 SGHAT, CDR2 FQNNGV. V was pared by 3 bases and J by 8 bases, with 19 bases between. Written as DNA, the CDR3 is TGTGCCAGCAGCTTGGTAGGAGGGCTGGACTCCGGCTACACCTTC. This translates into CASSLVGGLDSGYTF.

The chain is built from TRBV18 and TRBJ1-2, with a possible D match to TRBD1 (6 bases). In germline, CDR1 is KGHSH, CDR2 LQKENI. This CDR3 is built from 12 residues. Trimming took 10 bases from V and 2 from J, leaving 11 bases between them. The CDR3 is CATVQGNYGYTF. The CDR3 coding sequence is TGTGCCACCGTACAGGGAAACTATGGCTACACCTTC.

The CDR3 bases are TGTGCCAGCAGCTTAGGGGGCGGACTATCTGAAGCTTTCTTT. Translated: CASSLGGGLSEAFF. The V and J genes are TRBV11-1 and TRBJ1-1; D might be TRBD1 (5 bases). V lost 1 base and J 6 bases, leaving 12 bases between the germline ends. From germline, CDR1 is SGHAT and CDR2 FQDESV (reference sequence). The CDR3 is 14 residues long.

This chain uses TRBV10-3 with TRBJ2-3; D might be TRBD1 (6 bases). The CDR3 contains 13 residues. Germline CDR1 reads ENHRY; CDR2 reads SYGVKD. V dropped 5 bases and J dropped 5 bases, with 11 bases sitting between them. The CDR3 reads CAISQGFKDTQYF. The CDR3 nucleotides read TGTGCCATCAGTCAGGGGTTCAAAGATACGCAGTATTTT.

This clone was seen only once. J is TRBJ2-5 and V is TRBV7-3, with D unresolved. This CDR3 has 14 residues. Looked up from germline, CDR1 is SGHTA and CDR2 is FQGTGA. V lost 3 bases and J lost 1, with 9 bases in between. The CDR3 reads CASSFGNSQETQYF. CDR3 nucleotide sequence: TGTGCCAGCAGCTTTGGCAACAGCCAAGAGACCCAGTACTTC.

Details on this clone: A much larger clone differs from this one at a single base, so this may be a read error. The genes are TRBV7-2 and TRBJ1-5; 8 bases map to TRBD1. Germline V CDR1 and CDR2: SGHTA, FQGNSA. This CDR3 is 15 amino acids long. The V segment lost 1 base and the J segment 2 bases; nucleotides outside the gene matches: 1. CDR3 bases: TGTGCCAGCAGCTTAGAGGACAGGGGCAATCAGCCCCAGCATTTT. It yields the protein CASSLEDRGNQPQHF.

The chain recombines TRBV7-2 with TRBJ2-5; 8 bases are shared with TRBD2. The CDR3 covers 17 residues. V trimming: 2 bases; J trimming: 4 bases; junction bases outside the gene matches: 12. Germline V gene data show CDR1 as SGHTA and CDR2 as FQGNSA. For the CDR3, the DNA is TGTGCCAGCAGCTTATCCGCGAGCGGGAGTGGTGGAGAGACCCAGTACTTC. This codes for CASSLSASGSGGETQYF.

The genes are TRBV28 and TRBJ1-2; 11 positions match TRBD1. This CDR3 spans 15 amino acids. The V gene's germline CDR1 is MDHEN and CDR2 SYDVKM. V gave up 1 base and J gave up 6 bases; unmatched junction bases: 4. The CDR3 DNA sequence: TGTGCCAGCAGTTTATCCGGGACAGGGGGGAATGGCTACACCTTC. Residues: CASSLSGTGGNGYTF.